The clone carrying this T cell receptor (beta chain) has a count of ten or more. As yet, its antigen is unknown. The lymph nodes were axillary draining lymph nodes from breast cancer patients. The length of the CDR3 is 11 residues. Germline V CDR1 and CDR2: DFQATT, SNEGSKA (reference sequence). TCRdb recomputed calls from the multiplex PCR reads with MiXCR, one row per CDR3 protein. The profile covers approximately 210,000 distinct CDR3 sequences, with about a third appearing a single time and around 1.5% taken by the ten largest. The data were taken from a study of breast tumors, draining lymph nodes, adjacent tissues. Study results and limitations: Most tumor T cells seemingly derive from lymph node, then expand in tumor.

Sample: axillary lymph node tissue. The clonotype was recovered from a female donor with breast cancer. Some clones in this sample may be carry-over from other donors' samples. This chain joins TRBV20-1 and TRBJ1-2; D may be TRBD1 (5 bases). The CDR3 nucleotides are TGCAGGGCCGGGACGGGGAATGGCTACACCTTC. Translated: CRAGTGNGYTF.